This T cell receptor beta chain came from a study of T cell changes during pregnancy in multiple sclerosis. This CDR3 contains 15 residues. V trimming: 0 bases; J trimming: 8 bases; junction bases outside the gene matches: 4. In germline, CDR1 is SGDLS, CDR2 YYNGEE. Sequencing was performed with immunoSEQ multiplex PCR; in TCRdb, only in-frame clones are kept and a portion is missing. The sample records approximately 52,000 clones, around 93% being singletons. The receptor comes from a female donor with multiple sclerosis, enrolled in a pregnancy study. This specimen consisted of CD4+ T cells from peripheral blood mononuclear cells, obtained after pregnancy. The chain carries TRBV9 and TRBJ2-4; 11 nucleotides align to TRBD2. The CDR3 bases are TGTGCCAGCAGCGTAGCTAGCGGGAGGTCGGACATTCAGTACTTC. Its protein is CASSVASGRSDIQYF.